The 15 T cell receptor beta chains below were found in one sample sequenced in a study of EBV T-cell therapy then PD-1 blockade in nasopharyngeal carcinoma. These receptors' antigens are unknown. Treatment noted: AdE1-LMPpoly-expanded autologous EBV-specific T-cell therapy followed by anti-PD-1 nivolumab. Sequencing was performed with immunoSEQ multiplex PCR; in TCRdb, only in-frame clones are kept and a portion is missing. There are 20,000 or so clones in the sample; approximately 81% occur only once, and less than 40% lies in the top ten. The sample here was CD8+ T cells from blood, taken around day 34 from a patient whose treatment included autologous EBV-specific T cells and nivolumab. These receptors were collected from a man aged 40-50 years with nasopharyngeal carcinoma.

This clone has a single count. The chain employs TRBV7-9 and TRBJ1-2; 10 bases are shared with TRBD1. Germline loops: CDR1 SEHNR, CDR2 FQNEAQ (reference sequence). This CDR3 contains 14 residues. With 5 bases clipped from V and 6 bases from J, the junction kept 6 bases outside the gene matches. CDR3 loop: CASSLGTGEDGYTF. The DNA for the CDR3 is TGTGCCAGCAGCCTCGGGACAGGGGAGGATGGCTACACCTTC.

The V gene is TRBV18, the J gene TRBJ1-1; D is uncertain. The CDR3 is 13 amino acids. Per the germline V gene, CDR1 is KGHSH and CDR2 is LQKENI. The V gene lost 6 bases and the J gene lost 1 base, with 9 bases spanning the gap. The CDR3 coding sequence is TGTGCCAGCTCCGCAGCGGGGAACACTGAAGCTTTCTTT. Translating gives CASSAAGNTEAFF. Full variable domain (remainder filled in from reference TRBV18 and TRBJ1-1): NAGVMQNPRHLVRRRGQEARLRCSPMKGHSHVYWYRQLPEEGLKFMVYLQKENIIDESGMPKERFSAEFPKEGPSILRIQQVVRGDSAAYFCASSAAGNTEAFFGQGTRLTVV.

The chain employs TRBV4-3 and TRBJ2-1; TRBD2 aligns across 9 bases. The V gene end was trimmed by 8 bases and the J gene end by 4 bases; junction bases not matched to a gene: 18. Germline V gene lookup returns CDR1 LGHNA and CDR2 YSLEER. CDR3 length: 18 amino acids. The CDR3 is CASSPLAGSLAAYNEQFF. DNA for the CDR3: TGCGCCAGCTCCCCACTAGCGGGTTCCCTCGCGGCTTACAATGAGCAGTTCTTC.

The chain is built from TRBV6-4 and TRBJ2-1, with D perhaps assigned TRBD1 or TRBD2 (6 bases each). CDR1 MRHNA and CDR2 SNTAGT come from the germline V gene. This CDR3 contains 15 residues. The V and J ends lost 8 bases and 5 bases respectively, with 19 bases between them. CDR3 sequence reads: CASRVAVGGHNEQFF. CDR3 coding DNA: TGTGCCAGCCGGGTGGCAGTGGGGGGCCACAATGAGCAGTTCTTC.

This chain uses TRBV4-3 with TRBJ2-3; possibly TRBD2 for D (6 bases). The CDR3 is made up of 17 amino acids. CDR1 and CDR2 (germline): LGHNA, YSLEER. Trimming removed 0 bases from V and 1 base from J, with 14 bases in between. CDR3 bases: TGCGCCAGCAGCCAAGATCTTGATAGCGGCCGCACAGATACGCAGTATTTT. It yields the protein CASSQDLDSGRTDTQYF.

The table lists this clone with a count of one. This chain uses TRBV6-1 with TRBJ1-4; unclear D gene. This CDR3 comprises 15 residues. The germline V gene has CDR1 MNHNS and CDR2 SASEGT. Trimming stripped 2 bases from V and 2 bases from J, with 9 bases between. DNA for the CDR3: TGTGCCAGCAGTGAAATCGCGGGGACTAATGAAAAACTGTTTTTT. Translated, it gives CASSEIAGTNEKLFF.

The sample holds one count of this clone. The CDR3 sequence: CASSSTGGGYTF. The CDR3 DNA reads as TGTGCCAGCAGCTCTACGGGAGGTGGCTACACCTTC. The chain employs TRBV9 and TRBJ1-2; D unclear. The germline CDR1 and CDR2 sequences are SGDLS and YYNGEE. Deletions cut 4 bases from V and 7 bases from J, with 11 bases between. The CDR3 contains 12 residues.

The chain's CDR3 is CASSQGLRGGTYNEQFF. CDR3 in DNA: TGCGCCAGCAGCCAAGGATTACGGGGGGGAACCTACAATGAGCAGTTCTTC. This rearrangement joins TRBV4-3 to TRBJ2-1; 8 nucleotides match TRBD2. V gave up 1 base and J gave up 2 bases; unmatched junction bases: 7. The CDR3 extends over 17 amino acids. CDR1 and CDR2 (germline): LGHNA, YSLEER.

V is TRBV24-1 and J is TRBJ2-7; D ambiguous. Germline loops: CDR1 KGHDR, CDR2 SFDVKD. The CDR3 runs 11 residues. V was cut by 7 bases and J by 3 bases, with 6 bases left in between. In nucleotides, the CDR3 is TGTGCCACCAGCCTAGGCTACGAGCAGTACTTC. It yields the protein CATSLGYEQYF.

J is TRBJ2-7 and V is TRBV4-1; D is undetermined. Germline values: CDR1 MGHRA, CDR2 YSYEKL. The CDR3 sequence is 12 residues long. V lost 1 base to trimming and J lost 6 bases, with 7 bases between them. For the CDR3, the DNA is TGCGCCAGCAGCCAAGGGGTTAGCGAGCAGTACTTC. Its protein is CASSQGVSEQYF.

J is TRBJ2-7 and V is TRBV29-1; D call uncertain. The length of the CDR3 is 14 residues. CDR1 is SQVTM, CDR2 ANQGSEA, per germline. V dropped 3 bases and J dropped 1 base, with 13 bases sitting between them. The DNA for the CDR3 is TGCAGCGTTGAGTCGCACAGCCAATCCTACGAGCAGTACTTC. Protein: CSVESHSQSYEQYF.

CDR3 bases: TGTGCCAGCAGTTTAGCCGGGAACACTGAAGCTTTCTTT. Translating it yields CASSLAGNTEAFF. The V and J genes are TRBV27 and TRBJ1-1; the D is unclear. V was shortened by 2 bases and J by 1 base, with 5 bases between the two germline ends. Germline CDR1 is MNHEY and CDR2 is SMNVEV (reference sequence). CDR3 length: 13 amino acids.

The chain's CDR3 is CASSDRDRVTGELFF. The CDR3 DNA sequence: TGCGCCAGCAGTGACCGGGACAGGGTCACCGGGGAGCTGTTTTTT. V is TRBV10-2 and J is TRBJ2-2; 9 bases are shared with TRBD1. The CDR3 consists of 15 residues. Germline CDR1 and CDR2: WSHSY and SAAADI. J gave up 4 bases and V 3 bases, and 3 bases lay outside the gene matches.

This clone was detected once. This chain links TRBV16 with TRBJ2-1; 12 bases fit TRBD2. The CDR3 is made up of 17 amino acids. After removal of 5 bases from V and 6 bases from J, the junction contained 11 bases not matched to a gene. Germline CDR1 and CDR2: KGHSY and FQNENV. CDR3 sequence (DNA): TGTGCCAGCAGCAAAATCTCCCTAGCGGGGGGGTCCAATGAGCAGTTCTTC. Its protein is CASSKISLAGGSNEQFF.

This chain joins TRBV7-6 and TRBJ2-5; tentatively, D is TRBD2 (7 bases). CDR1 and CDR2 from the germline V gene are SGHVS and FNYEAQ. Trimming stripped 3 bases from V and 5 bases from J, with 13 bases between. This CDR3 contains 14 residues. The DNA of the CDR3 is TGTGCCAGCAGCTTGAGGGGGGGCCTTGAGACCCAGTACTTC. This encodes CASSLRGGLETQYF.